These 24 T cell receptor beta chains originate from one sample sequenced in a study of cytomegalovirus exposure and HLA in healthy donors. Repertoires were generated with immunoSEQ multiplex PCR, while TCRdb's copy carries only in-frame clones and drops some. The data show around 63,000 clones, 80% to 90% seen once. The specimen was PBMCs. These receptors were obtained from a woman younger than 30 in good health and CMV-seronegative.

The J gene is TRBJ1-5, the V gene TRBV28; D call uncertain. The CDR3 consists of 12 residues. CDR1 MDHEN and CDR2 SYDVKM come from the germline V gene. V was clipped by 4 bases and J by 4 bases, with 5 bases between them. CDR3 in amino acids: CASSYVNQPQHF. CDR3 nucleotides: TGTGCCAGCAGTTATGTAAATCAGCCCCAGCATTTT.

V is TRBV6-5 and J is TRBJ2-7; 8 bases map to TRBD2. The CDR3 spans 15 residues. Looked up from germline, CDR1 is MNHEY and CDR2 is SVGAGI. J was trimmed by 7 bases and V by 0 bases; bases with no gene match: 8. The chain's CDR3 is CASSYSSGGILEQYF. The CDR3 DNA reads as TGTGCCAGCAGTTACTCGAGCGGGGGAATCTTAGAGCAGTACTTC.

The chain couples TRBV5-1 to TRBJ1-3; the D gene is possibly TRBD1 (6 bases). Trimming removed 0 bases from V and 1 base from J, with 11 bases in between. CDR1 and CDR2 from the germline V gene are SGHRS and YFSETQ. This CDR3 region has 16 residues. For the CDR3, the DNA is TGCGCCAGCAGCTTGGCACCAGGGGCGTCTGGAAACACCATATATTTT. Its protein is CASSLAPGASGNTIYF.

The CDR3 coding sequence is TGTGCCAGCAGCCGAGACTGGAGAGATGAGCAGTTCTTC. Translating it yields CASSRDWRDEQFF. V is TRBV6-5 and J is TRBJ2-1; D not certain. Germline values: CDR1 MNHEY, CDR2 SVGAGI. The V gene lost 6 bases and the J gene lost 8 bases, with 14 bases spanning the gap. This CDR3 has 13 amino acids.

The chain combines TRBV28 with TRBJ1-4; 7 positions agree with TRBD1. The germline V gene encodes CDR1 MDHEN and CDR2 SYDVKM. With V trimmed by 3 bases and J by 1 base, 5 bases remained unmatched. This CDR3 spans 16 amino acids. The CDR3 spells CASSLTGWRTNEKLFF. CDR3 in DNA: TGTGCCAGCAGTTTGACAGGGTGGAGAACTAATGAAAAACTGTTTTTT.

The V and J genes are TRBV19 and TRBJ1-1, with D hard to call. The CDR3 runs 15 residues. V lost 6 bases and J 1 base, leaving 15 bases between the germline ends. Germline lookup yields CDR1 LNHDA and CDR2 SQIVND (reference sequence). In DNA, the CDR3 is TGTGCCAGTAGGTCCGGACTAGGAGGGAACACTGAAGCTTTCTTT. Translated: CASRSGLGGNTEAFF.

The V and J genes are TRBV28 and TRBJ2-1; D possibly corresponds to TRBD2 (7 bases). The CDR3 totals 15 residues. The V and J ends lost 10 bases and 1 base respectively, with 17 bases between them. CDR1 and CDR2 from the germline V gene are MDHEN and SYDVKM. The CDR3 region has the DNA TGTGCCATCGGAAGTGGGGGGGCTTCCTACAATGAGCAGTTCTTC. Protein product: CAIGSGGASYNEQFF.

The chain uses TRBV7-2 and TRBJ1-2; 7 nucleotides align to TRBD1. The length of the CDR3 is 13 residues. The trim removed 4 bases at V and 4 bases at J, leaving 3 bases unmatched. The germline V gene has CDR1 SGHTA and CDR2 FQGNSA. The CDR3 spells CASSSRDSYGYTF. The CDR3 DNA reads TGTGCCAGCAGCTCACGGGACAGCTATGGCTACACCTTC.

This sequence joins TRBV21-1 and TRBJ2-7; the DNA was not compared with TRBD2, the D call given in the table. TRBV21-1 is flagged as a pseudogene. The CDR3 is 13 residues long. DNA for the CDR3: TGTGCCAGCCCGATTGTGAGAACCTACGAGCAGTACTTC. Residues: CASPIVRTYEQYF.

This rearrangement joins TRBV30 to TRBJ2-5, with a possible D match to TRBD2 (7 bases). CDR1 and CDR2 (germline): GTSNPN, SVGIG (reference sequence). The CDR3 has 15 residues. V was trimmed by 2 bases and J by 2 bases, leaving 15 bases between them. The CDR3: CAWSRGGAPQETQYF. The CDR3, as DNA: TGTGCCTGGAGTAGGGGGGGAGCGCCGCAAGAGACCCAGTACTTC. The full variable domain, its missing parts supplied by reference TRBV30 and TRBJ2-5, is SQTIHQWPATLVQPVGSPLSLECTVEGTSNPNLYWYRQAAGRGLQLLFYSVGIGQISSEVPQNLSASRPQDRQFILSSKKLLLSDSGFYLCAWSRGGAPQETQYFGPGTRLLVL.

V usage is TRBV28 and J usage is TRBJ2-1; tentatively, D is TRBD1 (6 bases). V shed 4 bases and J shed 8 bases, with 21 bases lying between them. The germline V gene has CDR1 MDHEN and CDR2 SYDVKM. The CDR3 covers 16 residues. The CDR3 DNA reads TGTGCCAGCAGTTCCCCAGGGACACCGGATGTGGATGAGCAGTTCTTC. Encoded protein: CASSSPGTPDVDEQFF.

The CDR3: CASSAPDSGSPGSYEQYF. CDR3 bases: TGTGCCAGCAGTGCCCCGGACAGTGGATCCCCCGGCTCCTACGAGCAGTACTTC. The V gene is TRBV2, the J gene TRBJ2-7, with D perhaps TRBD1 (6 bases). V dropped 4 bases and J dropped 0 bases, with 22 bases sitting between them. There are 18 residues in the CDR3. Germline CDR1 reads SNHLY; CDR2 reads FYNNEI.

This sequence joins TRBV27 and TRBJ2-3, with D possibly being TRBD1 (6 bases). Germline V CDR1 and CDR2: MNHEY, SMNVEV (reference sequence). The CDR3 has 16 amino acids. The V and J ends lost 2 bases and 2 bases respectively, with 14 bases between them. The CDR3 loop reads CASSLQGPTSTDTQYF. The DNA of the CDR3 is TGTGCCAGCAGTTTACAGGGGCCTACCTCCACAGATACGCAGTATTTT.

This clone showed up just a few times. CDR3 sequence reads: CASSQHGTGDYGYTF. In DNA, the CDR3 is TGTGCCAGCAGCCAGCACGGGACAGGGGACTATGGCTACACCTTC. The chain couples TRBV4-2 to TRBJ1-2; 10 bases are a match to TRBD1. Germline trimming cut 3 bases from V and 3 bases from J; bases unmatched to any gene: 4. Germline CDR1 and CDR2: LGHNA and YNFKEQ. The CDR3 runs to 15 residues.

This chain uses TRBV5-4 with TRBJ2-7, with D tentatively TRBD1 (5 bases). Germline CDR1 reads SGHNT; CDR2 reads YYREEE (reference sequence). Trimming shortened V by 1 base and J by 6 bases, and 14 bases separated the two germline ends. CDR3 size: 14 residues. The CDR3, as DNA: TGTGCCAGCAGCTTGAAGGGCCAGGGAAGCGAGCAGTACTTC. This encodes CASSLKGQGSEQYF.

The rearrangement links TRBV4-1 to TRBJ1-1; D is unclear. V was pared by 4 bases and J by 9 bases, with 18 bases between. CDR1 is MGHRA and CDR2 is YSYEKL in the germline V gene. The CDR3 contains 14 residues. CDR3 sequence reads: CASSRTGDVTKAFF. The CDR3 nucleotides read TGCGCCAGCAGCCGCACCGGGGATGTAACAAAAGCTTTCTTT.

The CDR3, as DNA: TGTGCCTGGAACGGGGGGCTAAAGGAGCAGTACTTC. Translating it yields CAWNGGLKEQYF. The chain carries TRBV30 and TRBJ2-7, with a weak D call TRBD2 (7 bases). V dropped 4 bases and J dropped 7 bases, with 14 bases sitting between them. Germline V gene sequence: CDR1 GTSNPN, CDR2 SVGIG (reference sequence). This CDR3 is 12 amino acids long.

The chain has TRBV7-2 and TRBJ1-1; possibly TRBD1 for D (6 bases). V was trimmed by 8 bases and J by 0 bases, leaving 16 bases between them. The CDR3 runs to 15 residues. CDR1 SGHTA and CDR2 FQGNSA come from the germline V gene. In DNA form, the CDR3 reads TGTGCCAGCGGGTCCCAGGGGCCCCTGAACACTGAAGCTTTCTTT. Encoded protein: CASGSQGPLNTEAFF. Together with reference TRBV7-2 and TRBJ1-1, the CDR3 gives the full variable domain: GAGVSQSPSNKVTEKGKDVELRCDPISGHTALYWYRQSLGQGLEFLIYFQGNSAPDKSGLPSDRFSAERTGGSVSTLTIQRTQQEDSAVYLCASGSQGPLNTEAFFGQGTRLTVV.

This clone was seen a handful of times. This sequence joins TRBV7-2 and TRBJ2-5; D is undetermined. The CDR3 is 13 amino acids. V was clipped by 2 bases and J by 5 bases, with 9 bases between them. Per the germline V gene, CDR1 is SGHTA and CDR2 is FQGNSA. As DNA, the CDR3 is TGTGCCAGCAGCTTATCAGGTGGGGAGACCCAGTACTTC. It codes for CASSLSGGETQYF.

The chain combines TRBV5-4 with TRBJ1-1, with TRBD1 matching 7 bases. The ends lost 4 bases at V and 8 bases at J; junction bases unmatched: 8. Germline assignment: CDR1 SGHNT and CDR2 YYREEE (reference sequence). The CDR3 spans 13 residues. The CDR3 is CASSILSTGEAFF. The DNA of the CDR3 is TGTGCCAGCAGCATATTGTCGACAGGGGAAGCTTTCTTT.

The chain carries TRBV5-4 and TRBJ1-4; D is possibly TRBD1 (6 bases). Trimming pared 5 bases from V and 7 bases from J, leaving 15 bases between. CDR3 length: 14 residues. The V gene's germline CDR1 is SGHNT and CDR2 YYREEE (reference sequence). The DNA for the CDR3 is TGTGCCAGCAGTTCCACAGGGACGGGTGAAAAACTGTTTTTT. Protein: CASSSTGTGEKLFF.

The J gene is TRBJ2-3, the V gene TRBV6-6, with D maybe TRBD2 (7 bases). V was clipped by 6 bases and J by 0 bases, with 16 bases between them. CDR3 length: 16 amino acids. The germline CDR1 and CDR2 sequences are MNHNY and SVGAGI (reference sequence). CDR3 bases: TGTGCCAGCAGCCTACGGGGGGCCCAAAGCACAGATACGCAGTATTTT. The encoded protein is CASSLRGAQSTDTQYF.

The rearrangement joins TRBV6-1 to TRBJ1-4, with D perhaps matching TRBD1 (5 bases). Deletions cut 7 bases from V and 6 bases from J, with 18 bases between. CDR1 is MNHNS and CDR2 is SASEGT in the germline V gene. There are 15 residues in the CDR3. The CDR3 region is CASIRGRGADEKLFF. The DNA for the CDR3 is TGTGCCAGCATTAGAGGGAGGGGCGCAGATGAAAAACTGTTTTTT.

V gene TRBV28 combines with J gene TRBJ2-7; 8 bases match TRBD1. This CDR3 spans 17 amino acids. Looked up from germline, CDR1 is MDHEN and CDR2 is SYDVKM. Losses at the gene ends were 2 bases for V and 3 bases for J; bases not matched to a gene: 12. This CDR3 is CASSLPPRRQGYYEQYF. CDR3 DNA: TGTGCCAGCAGTTTACCCCCCCGCCGACAGGGGTACTACGAGCAGTACTTC.